This TCR beta chain was obtained from a study of vaccination and CD4 T cells after COVID-19. Study-level points and caveats: Vaccine-specific clones in convalescent patients were spike mono-reactive in 304 of 307 cases.

This CDR3 contains 13 residues. Germline V gene sequence: CDR1 LNHDA, CDR2 SQIVND (reference sequence). V was clipped by 6 bases and J by 4 bases, with 10 bases between them. With the Oncomine TCR Beta short-read assay, DNA from cultured CD4+ T cells was sequenced. Genomic DNA was isolated from cultured CD4+ T cells. TCRdb reprocessed the PCR reads with MiXCR, giving one entry per CDR3 protein. Among roughly 20,000 distinct CDR3 sequences listed, roughly 51% were seen once. Concerning this clonotype: Its specificity is not known.

Treatment of the sample: 10-day PBMC culture with coronavirus spike peptide pools or control peptides (ViraFEST assay). Sequencing input: CD4+ T cells from blood, cultured in vitro. The chain recombines TRBV19 with TRBJ1-5, with a weak D call TRBD1 (6 bases). The TCR was taken from a human donor who had recovered from COVID-19. In DNA form, the CDR3 reads TGTGCCAGTAGGCGGACAGCGAATCAGCCCCAGCATTTT. The encoded protein is CASRRTANQPQHF.